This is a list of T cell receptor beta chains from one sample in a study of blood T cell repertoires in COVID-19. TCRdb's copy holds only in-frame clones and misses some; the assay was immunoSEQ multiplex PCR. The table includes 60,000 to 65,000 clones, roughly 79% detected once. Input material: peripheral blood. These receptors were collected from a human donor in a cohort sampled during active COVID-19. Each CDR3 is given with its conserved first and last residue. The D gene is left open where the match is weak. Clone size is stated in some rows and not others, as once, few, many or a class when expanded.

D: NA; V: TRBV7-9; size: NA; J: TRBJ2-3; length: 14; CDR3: CASSLGPGSDTQYF; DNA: TGTGCCAGCAGCTTAGGACCGGGGTCAGATACGCAGTATTTT
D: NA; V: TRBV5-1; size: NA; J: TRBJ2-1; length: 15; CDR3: CASSLSGGSYNEQFF; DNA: TGCGCCAGCAGCTTGAGCGGCGGCTCCTACAATGAGCAGTTCTTC
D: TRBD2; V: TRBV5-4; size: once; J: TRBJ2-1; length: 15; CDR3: CASSLSGDSYNEQFF; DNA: TGTGCCAGCAGCCTTAGCGGGGACTCCTACAATGAGCAGTTCTTC
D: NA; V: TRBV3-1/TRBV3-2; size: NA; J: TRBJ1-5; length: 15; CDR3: CASSQDLSSNQPQHF; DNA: TGTGCCAGCAGCCAAGATCTGAGTAGCAATCAGCCCCAGCATTTT
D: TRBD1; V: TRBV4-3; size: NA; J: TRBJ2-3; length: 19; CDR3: CASSRTPPRGTGDTDTQYF; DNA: TGCGCCAGCAGCCGCACACCCCCACGGGGGACAGGAGACACAGATACGCAGTATTTT
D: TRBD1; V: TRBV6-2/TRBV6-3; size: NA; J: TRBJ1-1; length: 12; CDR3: CASSSGQSEAFF; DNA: TGTGCCAGCAGTTCGGGACAGAGCGAAGCTTTCTTT
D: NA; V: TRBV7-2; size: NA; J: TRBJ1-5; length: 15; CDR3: CASSPPGGSNQPQHF; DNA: TGTGCCAGCAGCCCCCCAGGAGGGAGCAATCAGCCCCAGCATTTT
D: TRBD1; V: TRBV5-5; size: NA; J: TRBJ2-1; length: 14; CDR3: CASSWGQGNNEQFF; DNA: TGTGCCAGCAGCTGGGGACAGGGTAACAATGAGCAGTTCTTC
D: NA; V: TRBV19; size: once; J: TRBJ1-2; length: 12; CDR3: CASTPGIVGYTF; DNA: TGTGCCAGTACCCCAGGCATCGTTGGCTACACCTTC
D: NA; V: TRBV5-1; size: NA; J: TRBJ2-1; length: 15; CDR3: CASSFEAASVVEQFF; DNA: TGCGCCAGCAGCTTCGAGGCAGCGTCGGTGGTCGAGCAGTTCTTC
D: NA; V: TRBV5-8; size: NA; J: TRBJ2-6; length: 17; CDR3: CASSWWTAVSGANVLTF; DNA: TGTGCCAGCAGCTGGTGGACAGCCGTCTCTGGGGCCAACGTCCTGACTTTC
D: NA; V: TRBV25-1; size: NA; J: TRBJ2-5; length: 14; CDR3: CASSDQQGRETQYF; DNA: TGTGCCAGCAGTGACCAACAGGGGAGGGAGACCCAGTACTTC
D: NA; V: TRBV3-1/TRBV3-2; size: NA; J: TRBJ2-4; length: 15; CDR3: CASSQNLNSKNIQYF; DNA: TGTGCCAGCAGCCAAAACCTGAATAGCAAAAACATTCAGTACTTC
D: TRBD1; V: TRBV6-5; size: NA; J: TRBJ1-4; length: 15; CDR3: CASSNRGLRGEKLFF; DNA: TGTGCCAGCAGTAACAGGGGTTTACGGGGAGAAAAACTGTTTTTT
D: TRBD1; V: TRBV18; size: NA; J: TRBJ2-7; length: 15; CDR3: CASSVGTVFGYEQYF; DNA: TGTGCCAGCTCAGTTGGGACAGTCTTCGGCTACGAGCAGTACTTC
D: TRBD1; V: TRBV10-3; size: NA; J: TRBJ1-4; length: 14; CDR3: CAISDLGTAEKLFF; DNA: TGTGCCATCAGTGACCTTGGGACAGCTGAAAAACTGTTTTTT
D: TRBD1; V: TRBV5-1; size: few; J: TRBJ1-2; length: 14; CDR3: CASSRGTGHFGYTF; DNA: TGCGCCAGCAGCCGCGGGACAGGGCATTTCGGCTACACCTTC
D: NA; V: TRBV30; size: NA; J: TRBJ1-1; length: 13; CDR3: CAWSVSVNTEAFF; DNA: TGTGCCTGGAGTGTATCGGTGAACACTGAAGCTTTCTTT
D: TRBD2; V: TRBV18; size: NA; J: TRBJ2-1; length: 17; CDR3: CASSPRLAGGPGNEQFF; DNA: TGTGCCAGCTCACCAAGACTAGCGGGAGGGCCGGGTAATGAGCAGTTCTTC
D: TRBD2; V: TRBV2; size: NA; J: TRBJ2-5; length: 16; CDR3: CASKGTSGNNQETQYF; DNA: TGTGCCAGCAAGGGGACTAGCGGGAACAACCAAGAGACCCAGTACTTC
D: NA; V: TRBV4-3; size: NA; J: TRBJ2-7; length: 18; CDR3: CASSQDLAGRGASYEQYF; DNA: TGCGCCAGCAGCCAAGATCTCGCCGGCAGGGGGGCTTCCTACGAGCAGTACTTC
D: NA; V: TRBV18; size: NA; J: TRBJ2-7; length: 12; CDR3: CASRGTAYEQYF; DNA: TGTGCCAGCCGCGGGACAGCCTACGAGCAGTACTTC